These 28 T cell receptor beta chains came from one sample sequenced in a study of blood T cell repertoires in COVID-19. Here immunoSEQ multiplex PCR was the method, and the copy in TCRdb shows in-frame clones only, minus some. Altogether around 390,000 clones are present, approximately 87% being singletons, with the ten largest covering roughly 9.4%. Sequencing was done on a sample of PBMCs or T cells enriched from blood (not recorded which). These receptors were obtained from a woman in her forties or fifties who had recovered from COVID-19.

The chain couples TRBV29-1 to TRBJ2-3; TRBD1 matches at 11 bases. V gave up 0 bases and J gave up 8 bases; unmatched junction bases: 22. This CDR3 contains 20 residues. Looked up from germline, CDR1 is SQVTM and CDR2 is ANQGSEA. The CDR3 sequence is CSVEDRGRTGGRSRHATQYF. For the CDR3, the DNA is TGCAGCGTTGAAGACCGGGGGAGGACAGGGGGCAGGAGCAGGCATGCTACGCAGTATTTT.

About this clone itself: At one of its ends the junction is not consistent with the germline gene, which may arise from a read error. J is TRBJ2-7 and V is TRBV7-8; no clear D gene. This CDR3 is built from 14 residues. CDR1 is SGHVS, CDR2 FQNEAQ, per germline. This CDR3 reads CASGLNIGAYEQYF. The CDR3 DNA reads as TGTGCCAGCGGCTTGAACATTGGAGCCTACGAGCAGTACTTC.

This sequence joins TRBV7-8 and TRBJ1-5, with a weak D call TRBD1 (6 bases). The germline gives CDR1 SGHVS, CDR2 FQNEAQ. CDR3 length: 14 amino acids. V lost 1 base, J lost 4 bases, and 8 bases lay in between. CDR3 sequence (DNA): TGTGCCAGCAGCTTAGTTAGGGGGAATCAGCCCCAGCATTTT. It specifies CASSLVRGNQPQHF.

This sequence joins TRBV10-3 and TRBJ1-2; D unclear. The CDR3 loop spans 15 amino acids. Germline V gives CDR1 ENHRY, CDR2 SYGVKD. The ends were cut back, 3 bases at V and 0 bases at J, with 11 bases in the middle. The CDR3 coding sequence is TGTGCCATCAGTGACCAGTTTTTTACTAACTATGGCTACACCTTC. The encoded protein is CAISDQFFTNYGYTF.

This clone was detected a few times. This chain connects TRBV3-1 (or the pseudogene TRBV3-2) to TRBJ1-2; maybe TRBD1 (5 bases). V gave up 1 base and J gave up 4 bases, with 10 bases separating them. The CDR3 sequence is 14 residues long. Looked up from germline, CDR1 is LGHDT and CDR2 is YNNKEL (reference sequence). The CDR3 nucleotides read TGTGCCAGCAGCCAAGGACAGACAGTCTATGGCTACACCTTC. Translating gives CASSQGQTVYGYTF.

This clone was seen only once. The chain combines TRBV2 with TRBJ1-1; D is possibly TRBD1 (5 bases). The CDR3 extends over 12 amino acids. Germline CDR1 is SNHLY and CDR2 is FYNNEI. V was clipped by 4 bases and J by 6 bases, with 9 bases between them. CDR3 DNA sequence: TGTGCCAGCAGTGGACAGTATTCTGAAGCTTTCTTT. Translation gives CASSGQYSEAFF.

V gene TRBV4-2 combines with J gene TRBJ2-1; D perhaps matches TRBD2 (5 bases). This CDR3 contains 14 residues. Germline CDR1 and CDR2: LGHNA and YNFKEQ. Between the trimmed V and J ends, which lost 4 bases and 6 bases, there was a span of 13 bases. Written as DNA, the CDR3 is TGTGCCAGCAGCCCGGAGACTGGGAGCAATGAGCAGTTCTTC. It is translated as CASSPETGSNEQFF.

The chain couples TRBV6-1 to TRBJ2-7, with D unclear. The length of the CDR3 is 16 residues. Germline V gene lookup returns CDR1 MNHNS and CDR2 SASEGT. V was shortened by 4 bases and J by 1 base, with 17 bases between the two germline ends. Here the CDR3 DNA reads TGTGCCAGCAGTGTTCAACAGCTACGTTCGTCCTACGAGCAGTACTTC. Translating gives CASSVQQLRSSYEQYF.

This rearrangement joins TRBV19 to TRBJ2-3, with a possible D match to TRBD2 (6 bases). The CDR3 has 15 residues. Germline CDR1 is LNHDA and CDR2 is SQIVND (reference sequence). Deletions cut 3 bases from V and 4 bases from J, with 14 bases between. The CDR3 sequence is CASSMAGLTADTQYF. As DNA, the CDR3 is TGTGCCAGTAGTATGGCGGGGCTCACGGCAGATACGCAGTATTTT.

This chain's CDR3 is CASTKNGRGQGASYEQYF. The CDR3 bases are TGTGCCAGCACCAAAAACGGGAGGGGACAGGGGGCAAGCTACGAGCAGTACTTC. This chain links TRBV27 with TRBJ2-7, with TRBD1 matching over 12 bases. Germline V gene sequence: CDR1 MNHEY, CDR2 SMNVEV (reference sequence). The CDR3 sequence is 18 residues long. The J segment lost 3 bases and the V segment lost 7 bases, leaving 16 bases of the junction unmatched.

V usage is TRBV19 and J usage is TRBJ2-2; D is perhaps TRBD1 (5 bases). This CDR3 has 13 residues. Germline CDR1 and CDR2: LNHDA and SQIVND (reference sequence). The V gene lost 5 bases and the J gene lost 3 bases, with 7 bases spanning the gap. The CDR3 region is CASSSGYTGELFF. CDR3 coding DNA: TGTGCCAGTAGTTCAGGGTACACCGGGGAGCTGTTTTTT.

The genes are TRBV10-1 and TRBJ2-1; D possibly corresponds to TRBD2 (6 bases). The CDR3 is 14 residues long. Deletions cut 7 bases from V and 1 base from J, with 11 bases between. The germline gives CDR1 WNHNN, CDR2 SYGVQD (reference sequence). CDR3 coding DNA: TGCGCCAGCACGAGCGGGTGGTCCTACAATGAGCAGTTCTTC. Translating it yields CASTSGWSYNEQFF.

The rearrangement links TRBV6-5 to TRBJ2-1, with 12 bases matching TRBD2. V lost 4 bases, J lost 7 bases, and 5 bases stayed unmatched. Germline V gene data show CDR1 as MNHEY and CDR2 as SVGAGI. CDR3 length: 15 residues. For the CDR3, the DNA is TGTGCCAGCAGTTCCCCTAGCGGGGGGGCAAATGAGCAGTTCTTC. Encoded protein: CASSSPSGGANEQFF.

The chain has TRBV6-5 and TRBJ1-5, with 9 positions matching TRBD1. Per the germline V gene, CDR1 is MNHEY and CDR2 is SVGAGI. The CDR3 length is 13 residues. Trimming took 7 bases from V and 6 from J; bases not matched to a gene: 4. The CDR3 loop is CASTATGGQPQHF. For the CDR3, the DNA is TGTGCCAGCACCGCGACAGGGGGTCAGCCCCAGCATTTT.

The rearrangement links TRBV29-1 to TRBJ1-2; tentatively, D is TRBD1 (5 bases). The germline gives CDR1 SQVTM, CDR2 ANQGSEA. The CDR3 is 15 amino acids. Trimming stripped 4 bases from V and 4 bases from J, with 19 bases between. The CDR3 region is CSVGGGMESFYGYTF. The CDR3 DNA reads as TGCAGCGTTGGGGGGGGGATGGAGAGCTTCTATGGCTACACCTTC.

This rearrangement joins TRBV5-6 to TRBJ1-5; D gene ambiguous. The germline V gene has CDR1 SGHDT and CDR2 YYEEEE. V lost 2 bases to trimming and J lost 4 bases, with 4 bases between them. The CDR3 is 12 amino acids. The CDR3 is CASSFENQPQHF. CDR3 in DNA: TGTGCCAGCAGCTTTGAGAATCAGCCCCAGCATTTT.

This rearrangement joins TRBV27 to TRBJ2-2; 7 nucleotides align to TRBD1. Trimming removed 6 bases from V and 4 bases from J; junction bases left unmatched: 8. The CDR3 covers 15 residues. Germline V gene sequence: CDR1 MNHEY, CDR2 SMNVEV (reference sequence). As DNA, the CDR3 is TGTGCCAGCAGATCGGACAGGCTCTCCACCGGGGAGCTGTTTTTT. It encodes CASRSDRLSTGELFF.

DNA for the CDR3: TGCAGTGCTGGACAGGGCCAGCCTGCTTTCTTT. This sequence encodes CSAGQGQPAFF. The chain uses TRBV20-1 and TRBJ1-1; TRBD1 agrees at 8 bases. Germline CDR1 is DFQATT and CDR2 is SNEGSKA (reference sequence). The CDR3 has 11 residues. The junction had 7 bases not matched to a gene; V was cut back by 5 bases and J by 11 bases.

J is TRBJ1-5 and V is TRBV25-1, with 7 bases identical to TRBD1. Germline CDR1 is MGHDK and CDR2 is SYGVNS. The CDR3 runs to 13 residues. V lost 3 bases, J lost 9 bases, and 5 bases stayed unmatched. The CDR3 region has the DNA TGTGCCAGCAGTGAGTCACAGGGGCTGCCCCAGCATTTT. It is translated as CASSESQGLPQHF.

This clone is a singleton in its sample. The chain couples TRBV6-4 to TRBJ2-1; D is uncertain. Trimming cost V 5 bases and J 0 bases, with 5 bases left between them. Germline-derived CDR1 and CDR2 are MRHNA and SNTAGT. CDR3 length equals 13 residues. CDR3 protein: CASSLSSYNEQFF. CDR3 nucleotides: TGTGCCAGCAGTTTGAGCTCCTACAATGAGCAGTTCTTC.

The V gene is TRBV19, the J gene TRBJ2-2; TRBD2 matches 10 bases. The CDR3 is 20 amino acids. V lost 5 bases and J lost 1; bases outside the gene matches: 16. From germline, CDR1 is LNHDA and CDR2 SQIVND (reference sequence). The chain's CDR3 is CASSFAPGLAGARNTGELFF. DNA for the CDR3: TGTGCCAGTAGTTTCGCGCCCGGGCTAGCGGGGGCCAGGAACACCGGGGAGCTGTTTTTT.

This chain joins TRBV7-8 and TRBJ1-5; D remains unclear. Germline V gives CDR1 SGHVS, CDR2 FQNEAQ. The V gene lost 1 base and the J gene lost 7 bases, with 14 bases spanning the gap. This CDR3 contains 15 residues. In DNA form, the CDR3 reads TGTGCCAGCAGCTTAGGCTACTCTACCCAACAGCCCCAGCATTTT. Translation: CASSLGYSTQQPQHF.

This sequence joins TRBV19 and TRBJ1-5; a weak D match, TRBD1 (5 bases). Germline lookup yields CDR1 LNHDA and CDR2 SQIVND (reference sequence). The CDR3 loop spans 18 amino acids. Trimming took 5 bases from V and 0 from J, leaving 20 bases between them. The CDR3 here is CASSLWIGGGNSNQPQHF. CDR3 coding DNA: TGTGCCAGTAGTTTGTGGATCGGGGGGGGTAATAGCAATCAGCCCCAGCATTTT.

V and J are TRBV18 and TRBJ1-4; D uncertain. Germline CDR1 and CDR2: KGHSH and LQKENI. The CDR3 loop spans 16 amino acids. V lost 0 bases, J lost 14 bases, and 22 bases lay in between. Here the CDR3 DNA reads TGTGCCAGCTCACCACCGGCGGCGGCCATTGAGTTCTCGCTGTTTTTT. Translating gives CASSPPAAAIEFSLFF. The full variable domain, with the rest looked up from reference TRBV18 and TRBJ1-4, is NAGVMQNPRHLVRRRGQEARLRCSPMKGHSHVYWYRQLPEEGLKFMVYLQKENIIDESGMPKERFSAEFPKEGPSILRIQQVVRGDSAAYFCASSPPAAAIEFSLFFGSGTQLSVL.

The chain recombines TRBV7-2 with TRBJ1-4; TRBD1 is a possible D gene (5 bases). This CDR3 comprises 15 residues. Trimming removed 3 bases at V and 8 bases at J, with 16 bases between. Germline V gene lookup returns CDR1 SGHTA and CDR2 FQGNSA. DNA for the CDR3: TGTGCCAGCAGCTTGTTTCAGGGCCCAGGGGAAAAACTGTTTTTT. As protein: CASSLFQGPGEKLFF.

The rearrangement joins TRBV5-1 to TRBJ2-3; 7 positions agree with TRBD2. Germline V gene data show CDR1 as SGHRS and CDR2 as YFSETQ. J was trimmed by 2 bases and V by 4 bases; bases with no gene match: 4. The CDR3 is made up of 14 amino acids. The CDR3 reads CASSQRGLTDTQYF. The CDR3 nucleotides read TGCGCCAGCAGCCAGCGGGGCCTCACAGATACGCAGTATTTT.

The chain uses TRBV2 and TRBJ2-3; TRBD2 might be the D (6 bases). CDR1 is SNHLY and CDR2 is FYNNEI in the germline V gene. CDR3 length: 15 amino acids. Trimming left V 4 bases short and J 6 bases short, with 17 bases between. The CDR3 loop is CASSVGLHGADTQYF. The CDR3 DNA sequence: TGTGCCAGCAGTGTGGGACTCCATGGTGCCGATACGCAGTATTTT.

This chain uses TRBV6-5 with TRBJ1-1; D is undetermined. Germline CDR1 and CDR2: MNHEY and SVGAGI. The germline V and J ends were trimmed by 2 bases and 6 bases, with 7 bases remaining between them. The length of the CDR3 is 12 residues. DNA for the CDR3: TGTGCCAGCAGTTACGCGGGTGCTGAAGCTTTCTTT. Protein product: CASSYAGAEAFF.